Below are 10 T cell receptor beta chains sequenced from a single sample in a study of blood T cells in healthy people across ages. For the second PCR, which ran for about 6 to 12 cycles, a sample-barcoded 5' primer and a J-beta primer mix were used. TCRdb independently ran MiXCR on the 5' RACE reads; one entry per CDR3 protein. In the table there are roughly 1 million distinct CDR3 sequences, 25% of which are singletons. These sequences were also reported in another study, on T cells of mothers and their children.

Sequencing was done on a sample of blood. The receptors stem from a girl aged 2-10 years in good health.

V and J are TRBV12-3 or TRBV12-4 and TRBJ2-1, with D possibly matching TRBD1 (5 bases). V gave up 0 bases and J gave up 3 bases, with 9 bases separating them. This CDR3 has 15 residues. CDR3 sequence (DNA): TGTGCCAGCAGTTTAGCACAGGATCTCTACAATGAGCAGTTCTTC. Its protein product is CASSLAQDLYNEQFF.

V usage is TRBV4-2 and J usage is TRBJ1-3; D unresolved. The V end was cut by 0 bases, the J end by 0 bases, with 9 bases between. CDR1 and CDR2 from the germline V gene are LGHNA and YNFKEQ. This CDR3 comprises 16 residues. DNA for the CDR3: TGTGCCAGCAGCCAAGATCTTGGGCTCTCTGGAAACACCATATATTTT. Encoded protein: CASSQDLGLSGNTIYF.

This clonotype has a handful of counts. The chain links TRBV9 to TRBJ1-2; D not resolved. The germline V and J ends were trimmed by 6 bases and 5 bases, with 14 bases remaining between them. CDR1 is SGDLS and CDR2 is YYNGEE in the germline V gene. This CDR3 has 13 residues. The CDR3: CASTPGRPYGYTF. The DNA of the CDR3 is TGTGCCAGCACCCCAGGACGTCCATATGGCTACACCTTC.

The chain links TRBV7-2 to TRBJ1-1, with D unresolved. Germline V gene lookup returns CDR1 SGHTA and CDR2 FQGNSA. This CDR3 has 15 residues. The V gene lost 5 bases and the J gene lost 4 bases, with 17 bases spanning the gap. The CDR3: CASSPQDRYGTEAFF. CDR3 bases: TGTGCCAGCAGCCCCCAGGATCGTTATGGCACTGAAGCTTTCTTT.

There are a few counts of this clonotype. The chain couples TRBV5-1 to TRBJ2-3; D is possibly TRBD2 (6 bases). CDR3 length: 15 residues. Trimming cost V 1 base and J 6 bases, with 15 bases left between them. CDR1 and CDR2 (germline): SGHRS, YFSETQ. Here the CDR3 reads CASSLPAGYGDTQYF. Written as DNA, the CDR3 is TGCGCCAGCAGCTTGCCAGCGGGTTATGGGGATACGCAGTATTTT.

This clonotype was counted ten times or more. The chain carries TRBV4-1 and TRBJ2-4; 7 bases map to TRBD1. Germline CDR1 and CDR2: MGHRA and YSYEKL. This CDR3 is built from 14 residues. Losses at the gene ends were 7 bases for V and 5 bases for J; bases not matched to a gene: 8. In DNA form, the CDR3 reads TGCGCCAGCACCGCGACAGGGTTAGAAAACATTCAGTACTTC. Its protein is CASTATGLENIQYF.

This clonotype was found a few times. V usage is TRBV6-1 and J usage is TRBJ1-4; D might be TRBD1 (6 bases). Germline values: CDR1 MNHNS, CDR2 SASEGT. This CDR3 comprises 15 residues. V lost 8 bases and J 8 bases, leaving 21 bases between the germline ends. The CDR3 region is CASSPGDTLREKLFF. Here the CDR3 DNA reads TGTGCCAGCTCCCCTGGGGACACCCTTCGAGAAAAACTGTTTTTT.

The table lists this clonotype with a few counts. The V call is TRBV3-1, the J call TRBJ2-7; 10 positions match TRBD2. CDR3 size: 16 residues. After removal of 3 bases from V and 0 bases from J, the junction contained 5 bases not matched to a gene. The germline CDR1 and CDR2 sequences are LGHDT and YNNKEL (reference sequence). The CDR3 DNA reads TGTGCCAGCAGCCAGGCCGGGACTAGCGTCTCCTACGAGCAGTACTTC. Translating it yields CASSQAGTSVSYEQYF.

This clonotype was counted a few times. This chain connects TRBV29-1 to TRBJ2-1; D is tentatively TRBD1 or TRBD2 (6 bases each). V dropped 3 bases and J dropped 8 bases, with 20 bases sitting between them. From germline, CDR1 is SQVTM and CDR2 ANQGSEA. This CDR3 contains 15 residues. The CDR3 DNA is TGCAGCGTTGATCCAGTAGCTGGGGGGCAGGATGAGCAGTTCTTC. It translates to CSVDPVAGGQDEQFF.

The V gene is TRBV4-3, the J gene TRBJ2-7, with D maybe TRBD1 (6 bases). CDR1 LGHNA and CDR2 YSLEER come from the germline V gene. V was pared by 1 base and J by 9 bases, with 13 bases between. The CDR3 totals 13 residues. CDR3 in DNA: TGCGCCAGCAGCCAAGCATCAGGGGACGGGCAGTACTTC. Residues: CASSQASGDGQYF.